This T cell receptor beta chain was identified during a study of blood T cell repertoires in COVID-19. Looking at the study overall: Material from acute and convalescent COVID-19 was sourced from the United States, Italy and Spain.

The J segment lost 4 bases and the V segment lost 1 base, leaving 6 bases of the junction unmatched. This CDR3 has 15 amino acids. Germline values: CDR1 SGHRS, CDR2 YFSETQ. A few counts support this clone. As processed by the authors: Reference gene primer amplification yielded estimated nucleated cell counts. Some clones are missing from TCRdb's copy, which holds only in-frame ones; the method was immunoSEQ multiplex PCR. The DNA was the basis for D and trimming; V, J and clone size are from that table. This sample yields roughly 140,000 clones, of which about four fifths are seen a single time; 8.8% belongs to the top ten.

The chain couples TRBV5-1 to TRBJ2-5, with 8 bases identical to TRBD1. This TCR was recovered from an elderly woman in a cohort sampled during active or convalescent COVID-19. Sequenced: peripheral blood. Written as DNA, the CDR3 is TGCGCCAGCAGCTTGTTCGGACAGGGACGAGAGACCCAGTACTTC. It is translated as CASSLFGQGRETQYF.